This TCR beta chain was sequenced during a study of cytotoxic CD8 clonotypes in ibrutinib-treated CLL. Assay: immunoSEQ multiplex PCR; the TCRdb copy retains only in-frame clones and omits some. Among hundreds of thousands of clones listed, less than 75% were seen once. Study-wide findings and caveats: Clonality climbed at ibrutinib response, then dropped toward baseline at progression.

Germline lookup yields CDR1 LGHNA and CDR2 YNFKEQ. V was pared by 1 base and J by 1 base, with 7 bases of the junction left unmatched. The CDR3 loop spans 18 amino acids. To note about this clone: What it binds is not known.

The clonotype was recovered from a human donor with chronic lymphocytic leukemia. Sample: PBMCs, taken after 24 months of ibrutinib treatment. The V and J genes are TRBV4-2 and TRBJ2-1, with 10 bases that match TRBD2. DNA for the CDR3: TGTGCCAGCAGCCAAGTGTCTAGCGGGAGTGGGTCCTACAATGAGCAGTTCTTC. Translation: CASSQVSSGSGSYNEQFF.